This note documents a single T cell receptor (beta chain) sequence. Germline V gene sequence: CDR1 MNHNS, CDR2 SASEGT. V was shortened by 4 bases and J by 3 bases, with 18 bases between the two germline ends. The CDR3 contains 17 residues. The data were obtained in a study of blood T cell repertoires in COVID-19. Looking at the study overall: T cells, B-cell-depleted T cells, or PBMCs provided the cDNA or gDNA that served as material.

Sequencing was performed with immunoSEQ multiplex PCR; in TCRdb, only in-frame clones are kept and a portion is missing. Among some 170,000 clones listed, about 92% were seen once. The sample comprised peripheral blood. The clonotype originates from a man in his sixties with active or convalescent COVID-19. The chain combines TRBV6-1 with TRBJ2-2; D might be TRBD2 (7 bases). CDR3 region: CASSVLGGGSDTGELFF. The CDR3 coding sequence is TGTGCCAGCAGTGTTCTGGGCGGGGGCTCGGACACCGGGGAGCTGTTTTTT.